This T cell receptor (beta chain) stems from a study of blood T cell repertoires in COVID-19. Study-wide background: There were acute and convalescent COVID-19 samples, and they came from the United States, Italy and Spain. The cDNA or gDNA used as material had been derived from T cells, B-cell-depleted T cells, or PBMCs.

Original processing methods: How many nucleated cells were present was estimated from reference gene primer amplification. Sequencing was performed with immunoSEQ multiplex PCR; in TCRdb, only in-frame clones are kept and a portion is missing. The D gene and trimming were derived from the DNA, and the V and J assignments and clone size from that table. The table lists about 150,000 clones, roughly nine tenths of them singletons. The CDR3 has 14 residues. Between the trimmed V and J ends, which lost 4 bases and 7 bases, there was a span of 11 bases. Germline CDR1 reads MNHEY; CDR2 reads SMNVEV (reference sequence). This clone appeared a few times.

This sequence originates from a woman between 40 and 55 years old with acute or convalescent COVID-19. The rearrangement uses TRBV27 and TRBJ1-6; weak D call: TRBD1 (6 bases). The source material was peripheral blood. The CDR3 DNA sequence: TGTGCCAGCAGTTGGCTACAGGGAAATTCACCCCTCCACTTT. This gives the protein CASSWLQGNSPLHF.